A selection of T cell receptor beta chains follows, all from one sample in a study of T cell repertoires in cytomegalovirus infection. These receptors are not linked to any known antigen. Each CDR3 protein gets one entry after TCRdb re-called the reads with MiXCR. Here the sample spans approximately 110,000 distinct CDR3 sequences, around 45% being singletons. The sequencing used CD8+ T cells from cultured PBMCs, collected from culture after CMV antigen stimulation. These receptors all come from a human donor in good health (CMV status not recorded). Some clones in this sample may be carry-over from other donors' samples. Both conserved end residues are part of each CDR3. D genes are given only for firm matches. Expanded clones get a size class; other rows say once, few or many, or leave the size out.

j_call,d_call,v_call,clone_size,cdr3_aa,cdr3_nt
TRBJ1-5,NA,TRBV5-1,few,CASSPGWGQPQHF,TGCGCCAGCAGCCCAGGGTGGGGGCAACCCCAGCATTTT
TRBJ2-2,NA,TRBV6-6,NA,CASSYGPEAGELFF,TGTGCCAGCAGTTACGGGCCGGAGGCCGGGGAGCTGTTTTTT
TRBJ2-1,TRBD1,TRBV4-1,NA,CASSHGQGAFYNEQFF,TGCGCCAGCAGCCACGGGCAGGGGGCTTTCTACAATGAGCAGTTCTTC
TRBJ1-1,TRBD1,TRBV19,NA,CASRPPQGVTEAFF,TGTGCCAGTAGACCTCCCCAGGGGGTCACTGAAGCTTTCTTT
TRBJ2-5,TRBD2,TRBV7-2,many,CASSLFPGGDQETQYF,TGTGCCAGCAGCTTATTCCCCGGGGGGGACCAAGAGACCCAGTACTTC
TRBJ1-5,NA,TRBV12-3/TRBV12-4,NA,CASSPPGGPPLRLKPQHF,TGTGCCAGCAGCCCGCCGGGGGGCCCACCCTTACGGTTAAAGCCCCAGCATTTT
TRBJ2-3,NA,TRBV7-8,NA,CASSLDPSSTDTQYF,TGTGCCAGCAGCTTAGATCCGAGTAGCACAGATACGCAGTATTTT
TRBJ1-3,NA,TRBV27,few,CASSLSGSGNTIYF,TGTGCCAGCAGTTTATCGGGGTCTGGAAACACCATATATTTT
TRBJ1-1,NA,TRBV12-3/TRBV12-4,NA,CASSLALSGGVTEAFF,TGTGCCAGCAGTTTAGCGCTAAGTGGGGGCGTTACTGAAGCTTTCTTT
TRBJ1-1,NA,TRBV5-1,medium-sized,CASSFGGNTEAFF,TGCGCCAGCAGCTTTGGTGGGAACACTGAAGCTTTCTTT
TRBJ1-5,NA,TRBV2,once,CASSDAHSWVQPQHF,TGTGCCAGCAGTGATGCACATTCGTGGGTTCAGCCCCAGCATTTT
TRBJ2-5,TRBD1,TRBV12-3/TRBV12-4,NA,CASSSPTGDETQYF,TGTGCCAGCAGTTCCCCGACAGGGGACGAGACCCAGTACTTC
TRBJ1-3,NA,TRBV4-1,NA,CTSSPGTVRAGNTIYF,TGCACCAGCAGCCCCGGGACTGTCAGGGCTGGAAACACCATATATTTT
TRBJ2-7,NA,TRBV28,many,CASSFPGVNEQYF,TGTGCCAGCAGTTTTCCTGGGGTCAACGAGCAGTACTTC
TRBJ2-1,NA,TRBV10-3,NA,CAISDNGNNEQFF,TGTGCCATCAGTGATAACGGAAACAATGAGCAGTTCTTC
TRBJ2-3,TRBD2,TRBV7-8,few,CASSLGPSGVITDTQYF,TGTGCCAGCAGCTTAGGTCCTAGCGGGGTGATAACAGATACGCAGTATTTT
TRBJ2-5,TRBD2,TRBV11-1,NA,CASSFLAGEETQYF,TGTGCCAGCAGCTTCCTAGCGGGGGAAGAGACCCAGTACTTC
TRBJ2-1,NA,TRBV4-1,few,CASSQTLTYNEQFF,TGCGCCAGCAGCCAAACGCTTACCTACAATGAGCAGTTCTTC
TRBJ1-1,NA,TRBV11-2,NA,CASSLVGGAGTEAFF,TGTGCCAGCAGCTTGGTTGGGGGCGCAGGAACTGAAGCTTTCTTT
TRBJ1-4,NA,TRBV19,NA,CASSLQPRSTNEKLFF,TGTGCCAGTAGTCTCCAACCAAGGTCTACAAATGAAAAACTGTTTTTT
TRBJ2-7,NA,TRBV7-8,few,CASSSAASWEEQYF,TGTGCCAGCAGCTCCGCCGCATCCTGGGAAGAGCAGTACTTC
TRBJ2-7,NA,TRBV4-3,NA,CASSLTIDRYYEQYF,TGCGCCAGCAGCCTCACGATTGACAGGTACTACGAGCAGTACTTC
TRBJ1-1,NA,TRBV9,NA,CASSVGMNTEAFF,TGTGCCAGCAGCGTAGGGATGAACACTGAAGCTTTCTTT
TRBJ2-5,NA,TRBV9,NA,CASSVGGPVETQYF,TGTGCCAGCAGCGTAGGCGGGCCAGTGGAGACCCAGTACTTC
TRBJ1-1,NA,TRBV11-2,many,CASSLASTVKAFF,TGTGCCAGCAGCTTAGCTTCGACAGTAAAAGCTTTCTTT
TRBJ2-7,TRBD1,TRBV11-1,NA,CASSSGTGKYEQYF,TGTGCCAGCAGCTCCGGGACAGGGAAGTACGAGCAGTACTTC
TRBJ2-1,NA,TRBV20-1,NA,CSAYLGGISYNEQFF,TGCAGTGCTTACCTCGGGGGTATCTCCTACAATGAGCAGTTCTTC
TRBJ1-5,NA,TRBV7-4,NA,CASSLEEQPQHF,TGTGCCAGCAGCTTAGAGGAGCAGCCCCAGCATTTT
TRBJ2-7,NA,TRBV4-1,NA,CASSLTQGSYEQYF,TGCGCCAGCAGCCTCACACAGGGCTCCTACGAGCAGTACTTC
TRBJ2-7,NA,TRBV7-9,NA,CASSRYTYEQYF,TGTGCCAGCAGCCGATACACGTACGAGCAGTACTTC
TRBJ1-2,NA,TRBV5-5,NA,CASSLENSGYGYTF,TGTGCCAGCAGCTTGGAGAACAGTGGATATGGCTACACCTTC
TRBJ1-6,TRBD1,TRBV7-6,many,CASSKPGQEDSPLHF,TGTGCCAGCAGCAAGCCGGGACAGGAGGATTCACCCCTCCACTTT
TRBJ1-4,NA,TRBV19,NA,CASSIQDTKAEKLFF,TGTGCCAGTAGTATCCAGGACACCAAAGCCGAAAAACTGTTTTTT
TRBJ2-1,TRBD1,TRBV20-1,NA,CSARPEDRARFDEQFF,TGCAGTGCTAGACCCGAAGACAGGGCCCGGTTCGATGAGCAGTTCTTC
TRBJ1-4,NA,TRBV7-8,NA,CASSPLGGFAEKLFF,TGTGCCAGCAGCCCGTTGGGGGGGTTTGCAGAAAAACTGTTTTTT
TRBJ2-1,NA,TRBV4-1,many,CASSQVDSQYNEQFF,TGCGCCAGCAGCCAAGTCGACAGCCAGTACAATGAGCAGTTCTTC
TRBJ1-4,TRBD1,TRBV12-3/TRBV12-4,NA,CASRAGTATNEKLFF,TGTGCCAGCAGGGCCGGGACAGCAACTAATGAAAAACTGTTTTTT
TRBJ1-2,NA,TRBV5-6,few,CASSFLGDGYTF,TGTGCCAGCAGCTTTCTCGGGGACGGCTACACCTTC
TRBJ1-2,NA,TRBV6-5,NA,CASTQGPNYGYTF,TGTGCCAGCACACAGGGACCCAACTATGGCTACACCTTC
TRBJ2-2,TRBD2,TRBV12-3/TRBV12-4,few,CASTGAGGPTGELFF,TGTGCCAGCACGGGAGCGGGGGGGCCAACCGGGGAGCTGTTTTTT
TRBJ2-7,NA,TRBV19,NA,CASSKGTASYEQYF,TGTGCCAGTAGTAAAGGGACGGCCTCCTACGAGCAGTACTTC
TRBJ1-3,TRBD1,TRBV19,once,CASSPLTGGNSGNTIYF,TGTGCCAGTAGTCCCTTGACAGGGGGCAACTCTGGAAACACCATATATTTT
TRBJ2-6,NA,TRBV4-1,NA,CASSQDIRFSGANVLTF,TGCGCCAGCAGCCAAGATATAAGGTTCTCTGGGGCCAACGTCCTGACTTTC
TRBJ2-7,NA,TRBV7-8,NA,CASSLNYGDEQYF,TGTGCCAGCAGCTTAAACTATGGCGACGAGCAGTACTTC
TRBJ1-1,NA,TRBV3-1,many,CASSQGTGLDTEAFF,TGTGCCAGCAGCCAAGGTACAGGGTTGGACACTGAAGCTTTCTTT
TRBJ2-7,TRBD2,TRBV13,NA,CASSRTSGAEGFYEQYF,TGTGCCAGCAGCCGGACTAGCGGGGCAGAGGGCTTCTACGAGCAGTACTTC
TRBJ1-6,TRBD1,TRBV5-1,NA,CASSLGDRESSYNSPLHF,TGCGCCAGCAGCTTGGGGGACAGGGAAAGCTCCTATAATTCACCCCTCCACTTT
TRBJ1-3,NA,TRBV7-9,NA,CAGGGNTIYF,TGTGCCGGAGGTGGAAACACCATATATTTT
TRBJ1-2,NA,TRBV6-9,NA,CASSSTGVYGYTF,TGTGCCAGCAGTTCGACAGGTGTATATGGCTACACCTTC
TRBJ2-1,NA,TRBV6-1,NA,CASSNRGLRIDEQFF,TGTGCCAGCAGTAACCGGGGACTCCGCATCGATGAGCAGTTCTTC
TRBJ2-3,NA,TRBV28,NA,CASSGADTQYF,TGTGCCAGTTCGGGCGCAGATACGCAGTATTTT
TRBJ1-1,TRBD1,TRBV11-2,NA,CASSQGQGWAFF,TGTGCCAGCAGCCAAGGACAGGGATGGGCTTTCTTT
TRBJ2-5,TRBD2,TRBV7-8,once,CASSPRGTSGDETQYF,TGTGCCAGCAGCCCTAGGGGAACTAGCGGGGATGAGACCCAGTACTTC
TRBJ1-5,NA,TRBV2,NA,CASSGSMSSNQPQHF,TGTGCCAGCAGTGGTAGTATGAGTAGCAATCAGCCCCAGCATTTT
TRBJ1-5,NA,TRBV7-8,many,CASSPLEGSDQPQHF,TGTGCCAGCAGCCCTCTCGAGGGTTCCGATCAGCCCCAGCATTTT
TRBJ2-1,TRBD2,TRBV28,few,CASSFLASGGFYNEQFF,TGTGCCAGCAGTTTCTTGGCTAGCGGGGGGTTCTACAATGAGCAGTTCTTC
TRBJ2-7,TRBD1,TRBV7-9,few,CASSSDREHEQYF,TGTGCCAGCAGCTCGGACAGGGAACACGAGCAGTACTTC